This T cell receptor (beta chain) was sequenced in a study of CD8+ T cells in alopecia areata. V was shortened by 5 bases and J by 0 bases, with 11 bases between the two germline ends. Germline CDR1 reads MNHEY; CDR2 reads SVGAGI. The length of the CDR3 is 14 residues. As the sequencing template, cDNA was produced by extracting RNA and reverse transcribing it. The data were produced by immunoSEQ multiplex PCR, yet TCRdb's version contains in-frame clones alone and is incomplete. The repertoire holds some 170,000 clones, with just over 65% as singletons. This clonotype was obtained from a human donor with alopecia areata. Sequencing used CD8+ T cells sorted from blood, obtained at week 0. V gene TRBV6-5 combines with J gene TRBJ2-7; tentative D call: TRBD1 (6 bases). The CDR3 nucleotides are TGTGCCAGCAGTGGGACACCCAGCTCCTACGAGCAGTACTTC. It encodes CASSGTPSSYEQYF.